One and the same sample provided the 21 T cell receptor beta chains below, sequenced in a study of CD8 T cells in ankylosing spondylitis. TCRdb reanalysed the 5' RACE reads using MiXCR and keeps one entry per CDR3 protein. The data show tens of thousands of distinct CDR3 sequences, over 6.5% seen once. Sequences were obtained from blood. The receptors were gathered from a male donor with ankylosing spondylitis or in good health (not recorded which).

This clonotype has more than one count but fewer than ten. The chain is built from TRBV9 and TRBJ2-2, with TRBD2 matching over 10 bases. Germline values: CDR1 SGDLS, CDR2 YYNGEE. This CDR3 is built from 15 residues. V trimming: 6 bases; J trimming: 5 bases; junction bases outside the gene matches: 7. CDR3 coding DNA: TGTGCCAGCAACCTAGGACTAGCGGTTACCGGGGAGCTGTTTTTT. Its translation is CASNLGLAVTGELFF.

The chain combines TRBV16 with TRBJ1-1; TRBD1 aligns across 12 bases. CDR1 and CDR2 from the germline V gene are KGHSY and FQNENV. V gave up 3 bases and J gave up 4 bases; unmatched junction bases: 3. This CDR3 region has 15 residues. The CDR3 region is CASSQGTGGFTEAFF. The CDR3, as DNA: TGTGCCAGCAGCCAGGGGACAGGGGGCTTCACTGAAGCTTTCTTT.

This clonotype was seen only a few times. V is TRBV20-1 and J is TRBJ2-2, with TRBD2 matching 8 bases. J gave up 7 bases and V 1 base, and 5 bases lay outside the gene matches. The CDR3 totals 14 residues. CDR1 and CDR2 from the germline V gene are DFQATT and SNEGSKA (reference sequence). DNA for the CDR3: TGCAGTGCTAGAGTGAGGACTAGCAGCGGGGAGCTGTTTTTT. This encodes CSARVRTSSGELFF.

This clonotype was detected many times. V gene TRBV12-3 or TRBV12-4 combines with J gene TRBJ2-3, with D perhaps TRBD2 (6 bases). The CDR3 has 15 residues. The V end lost 3 bases, the J end lost 7 bases, and 17 bases lay between the germline ends. The CDR3 here is CASSLGGAISNTQYF. The CDR3 DNA follows: TGTGCCAGCAGTTTGGGGGGTGCGATATCGAATACGCAGTATTTT.

This rearrangement joins TRBV4-3 to TRBJ2-1, with D perhaps matching TRBD1 (6 bases). Germline assignment: CDR1 LGHNA and CDR2 YSLEER. The CDR3 totals 13 residues. The V and J ends lost 2 bases and 10 bases respectively, with 12 bases between them. CDR3 protein: CASSQMVGTEQFF. In DNA form, the CDR3 reads TGCGCCAGCAGCCAAATGGTCGGGACAGAGCAGTTCTTC.

The genes are TRBV2 and TRBJ2-2; possible D gene TRBD1, 6 bases. Germline V gene sequence: CDR1 SNHLY, CDR2 FYNNEI. This CDR3 contains 13 residues. V was cut by 7 bases and J by 5 bases, with 11 bases left in between. As DNA, the CDR3 is TGTGCCAGCAAGGGGGATTTGACCGGGGAGCTGTTTTTT. Encoded protein: CASKGDLTGELFF. Combining the CDR3 with reference TRBV2 and TRBJ2-2 gives the whole variable domain EPEVTQTPSHQVTQMGQEVILRCVPISNHLYFYWYRQILGQKVEFLVSFYNNEISEKSEIFDDQFSVERPDGSNFTLKIRSTKLEDSAMYFCASKGDLTGELFFGEGSRLTVL.

V is TRBV20-1 and J is TRBJ2-5; D is unresolved. The V end lost 6 bases, the J end lost 1 base, and 6 bases lay between the germline ends. This CDR3 has 11 amino acids. Germline CDR1 DFQATT, CDR2 SNEGSKA (reference sequence). CDR3 region: CSATFQETQYF. DNA of the CDR3: TGCAGTGCAACCTTCCAAGAGACCCAGTACTTC.

This rearrangement joins TRBV27 to TRBJ2-1, with 7 bases aligning to TRBD2. The CDR3 runs to 15 residues. Germline V gene lookup returns CDR1 MNHEY and CDR2 SMNVEV (reference sequence). Trimming cost V 5 bases and J 4 bases; bases outside gene matches: 8. CDR3 DNA: TGTGCCAGCAGTCCCGCTAGCGGCGTTTACAATGAGCAGTTCTTC. Translated: CASSPASGVYNEQFF.

This clonotype was detected ten times or more. The chain has TRBV6-6 and TRBJ2-5, with 10 positions matching TRBD2. This CDR3 is 15 amino acids long. Per the germline V gene, CDR1 is MNHNY and CDR2 is SVGAGI (reference sequence). With V trimmed by 6 bases and J by 4 bases, 8 bases remained unmatched. The CDR3 coding sequence is TGTGCCAGCAGCCGCTCGGGACTAGCGTCAGAGACCCAGTACTTC. Protein product: CASSRSGLASETQYF.

The table lists this clonotype with a few counts. CDR3 residues: CAITRSGQGAAEAFF. The DNA for the CDR3 is TGTGCCATCACCCGCTCCGGACAGGGGGCGGCTGAAGCTTTCTTT. J is TRBJ1-1 and V is TRBV10-3, with TRBD1 matching over 11 bases. The V gene's germline CDR1 is ENHRY and CDR2 SYGVKD. The trim removed 7 bases at V and 6 bases at J, leaving 10 bases unmatched. The CDR3 loop spans 15 amino acids.

This clonotype came up many times. The V call is TRBV6-2 or TRBV6-3, the J call TRBJ2-1; perhaps TRBD1 as D (6 bases). Germline CDR1 is MNHEY and CDR2 is SVGEGT. CDR3 size: 18 residues. V was trimmed by 0 bases and J by 1 base, leaving 16 bases between them. The DNA of the CDR3 is TGTGCCAGCAGTTACTCAGGTTTGGCAGACAGGTCCTACAATGAGCAGTTCTTC. Amino acid sequence: CASSYSGLADRSYNEQFF.

This clonotype has ten or more counts. The chain combines TRBV15 with TRBJ1-4; D remains unclear. V shed 2 bases and J shed 8 bases, with 9 bases lying between them. The length of the CDR3 is 13 residues. Germline V gene sequence: CDR1 LNHNV, CDR2 YYDKDF (reference sequence). CDR3 DNA sequence: TGTGCCACCAGCAGATTGACGGGGGAAAAACTGTTTTTT. As protein: CATSRLTGEKLFF.

The V call is TRBV29-1, the J call TRBJ1-4, with TRBD1 as a possible D gene (6 bases). CDR1 is SQVTM, CDR2 ANQGSEA, per germline. V was clipped by 7 bases and J by 3 bases, with 15 bases between them. The CDR3 is 14 amino acids. This chain's CDR3 is CSAIPDSSNEKLFF. In nucleotides, the CDR3 is TGCAGCGCCATACCGGACAGCTCTAATGAAAAACTGTTTTTT.

There are a few counts of this clonotype. This chain joins TRBV4-1 and TRBJ2-5, with D perhaps matching TRBD2 (5 bases). Trimming left V 1 base short and J 4 bases short, with 7 bases between. The CDR3 is made up of 13 amino acids. Germline CDR1 reads MGHRA; CDR2 reads YSYEKL. As DNA, the CDR3 is TGCGCCAGCAGCCAAGGGACTGTAGAGACCCAGTACTTC. Protein product: CASSQGTVETQYF.

A few counts support this clonotype. The genes are TRBV20-1 and TRBJ1-5, with TRBD1 matching over 7 bases. Germline CDR1 is DFQATT and CDR2 is SNEGSKA (reference sequence). There are 14 residues in the CDR3. J gave up 3 bases and V 2 bases, and 4 bases lay outside the gene matches. CDR3 residues: CSARRTGPNQPQHF. The CDR3 DNA sequence: TGCAGTGCTAGAAGGACAGGACCCAATCAGCCCCAGCATTTT.

V is TRBV6-1 and J is TRBJ1-1; D is perhaps TRBD1 (6 bases). Between the trimmed V and J ends, which lost 1 base and 11 bases, there was a span of 17 bases. Per the germline V gene, CDR1 is MNHNS and CDR2 is SASEGT. This CDR3 spans 14 amino acids. The DNA of the CDR3 is TGTGCCAGCAGTGAAGATTGGGGTGGGACAAGGGCTTTCTTT. Translated: CASSEDWGGTRAFF.

This sequence joins TRBV20-1 and TRBJ2-7; the D is unclear. V was cut by 4 bases and J by 0 bases, with 7 bases left in between. The germline gives CDR1 DFQATT, CDR2 SNEGSKA (reference sequence). The CDR3 runs to 12 residues. In nucleotides, the CDR3 is TGCAGTGCTATTAGGAGCTCCTACGAGCAGTACTTC. Protein product: CSAIRSSYEQYF.

This clonotype was picked up a small number of times. The rearrangement uses TRBV4-3 and TRBJ2-5; TRBD1 matches 11 bases. CDR1 LGHNA and CDR2 YSLEER come from the germline V gene. This CDR3 is built from 14 residues. The V gene end was trimmed by 4 bases and the J gene end by 3 bases; junction bases not matched to a gene: 1. In DNA form, the CDR3 reads TGCGCCAGCAGCCTGGGACAGGGGGAAGAGACCCAGTACTTC. Its translation is CASSLGQGEETQYF.

The chain carries TRBV25-1 and TRBJ2-1; perhaps TRBD2 as D (7 bases). V was clipped by 7 bases and J by 10 bases, with 11 bases between them. The CDR3 runs to 11 residues. The V gene's germline CDR1 is MGHDK and CDR2 SYGVNS. The CDR3 DNA reads TGTGCCAGCACGGGGGGCGCGGAGCAGTTCTTC. Its translation: CASTGGAEQFF.

This clonotype came up a few times. The J gene is TRBJ2-1, the V gene TRBV7-6; 9 nucleotides align to TRBD2. This CDR3 spans 17 amino acids. The V gene end was trimmed by 3 bases and the J gene end by 5 bases; junction bases not matched to a gene: 11. CDR1 is SGHVS, CDR2 FNYEAQ, per germline. CDR3 sequence reads: CASSLGWREGRNNEQFF. CDR3 coding DNA: TGTGCCAGCAGCTTGGGCTGGCGGGAGGGCCGGAACAATGAGCAGTTCTTC.

The chain has TRBV4-1 and TRBJ2-1, with 8 bases fitting TRBD2. The junction had 3 bases not matched to a gene; V was cut back by 1 base and J by 7 bases. CDR1 and CDR2 (germline): MGHRA, YSYEKL. The CDR3 contains 14 residues. The CDR3 DNA reads TGCGCCAGCAGCCAAGGCTCTAGCGGGAATGAGCAGTTCTTC. Its translation is CASSQGSSGNEQFF.